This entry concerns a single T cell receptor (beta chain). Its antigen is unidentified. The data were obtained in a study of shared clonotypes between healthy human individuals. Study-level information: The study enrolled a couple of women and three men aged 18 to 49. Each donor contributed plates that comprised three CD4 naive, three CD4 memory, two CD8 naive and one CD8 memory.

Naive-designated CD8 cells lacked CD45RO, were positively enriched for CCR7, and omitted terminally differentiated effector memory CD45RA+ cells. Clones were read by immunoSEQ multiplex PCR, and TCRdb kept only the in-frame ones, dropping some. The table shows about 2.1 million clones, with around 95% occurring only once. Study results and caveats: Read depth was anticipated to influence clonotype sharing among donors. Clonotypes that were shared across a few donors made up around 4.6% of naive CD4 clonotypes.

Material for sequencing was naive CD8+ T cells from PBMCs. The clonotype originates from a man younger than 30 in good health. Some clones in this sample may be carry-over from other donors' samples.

The CDR3 protein is CASSSKDTGSSYEQYF. CDR3 nucleotide sequence: TGTGCCAGCAGCTCCAAGGATACGGGGAGTAGCTACGAGCAGTACTTC. This chain links TRBV4-2 with TRBJ2-7; TRBD2 is a possible D gene (5 bases). There are 16 residues in the CDR3. V lost 5 bases, J lost 3 bases, and 20 bases lay in between. CDR1 and CDR2 from the germline V gene are LGHNA and YNFKEQ.